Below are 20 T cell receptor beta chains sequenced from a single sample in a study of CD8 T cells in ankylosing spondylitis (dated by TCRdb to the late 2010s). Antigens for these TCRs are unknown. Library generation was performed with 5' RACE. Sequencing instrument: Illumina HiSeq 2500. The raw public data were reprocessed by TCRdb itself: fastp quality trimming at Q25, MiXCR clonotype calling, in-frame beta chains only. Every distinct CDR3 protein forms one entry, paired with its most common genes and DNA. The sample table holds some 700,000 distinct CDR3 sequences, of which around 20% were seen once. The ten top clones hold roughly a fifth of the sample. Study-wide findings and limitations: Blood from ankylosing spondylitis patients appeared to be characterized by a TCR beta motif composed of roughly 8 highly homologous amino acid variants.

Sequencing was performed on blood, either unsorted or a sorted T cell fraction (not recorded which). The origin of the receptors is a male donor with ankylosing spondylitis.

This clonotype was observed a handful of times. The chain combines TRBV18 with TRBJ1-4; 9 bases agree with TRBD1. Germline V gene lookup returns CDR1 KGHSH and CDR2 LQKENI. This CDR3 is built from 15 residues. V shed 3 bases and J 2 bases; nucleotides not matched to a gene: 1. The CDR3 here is CASSPDRGTNEKLFF. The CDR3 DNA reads TGTGCCAGCTCACCTGACAGGGGGACTAATGAAAAACTGTTTTTT.

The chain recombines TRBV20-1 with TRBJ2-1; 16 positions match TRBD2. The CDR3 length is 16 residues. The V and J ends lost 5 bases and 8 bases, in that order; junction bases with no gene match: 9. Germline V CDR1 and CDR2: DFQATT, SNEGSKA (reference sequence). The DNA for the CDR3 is TGCAGTGCTCATGGGACTAGCGGGAGGGCCCCCCATGAGCAGTTCTTC. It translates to CSAHGTSGRAPHEQFF.

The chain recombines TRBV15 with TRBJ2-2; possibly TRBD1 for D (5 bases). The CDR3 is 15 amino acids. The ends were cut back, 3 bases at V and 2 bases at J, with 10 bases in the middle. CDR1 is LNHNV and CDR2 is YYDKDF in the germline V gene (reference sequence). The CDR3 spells CATSSQGKNTGELFF. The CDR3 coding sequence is TGTGCCACCAGCAGCCAGGGTAAAAACACCGGGGAGCTGTTTTTT. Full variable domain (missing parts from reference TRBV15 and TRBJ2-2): DAMVIQNPRYQVTQFGKPVTLSCSQTLNHNVMYWYQQKSSQAPKLLFHYYDKDFNNEADTPDNFQSRRPNTSFCFLDIRSPGLGDTAMYLCATSSQGKNTGELFFGEGSRLTVL.

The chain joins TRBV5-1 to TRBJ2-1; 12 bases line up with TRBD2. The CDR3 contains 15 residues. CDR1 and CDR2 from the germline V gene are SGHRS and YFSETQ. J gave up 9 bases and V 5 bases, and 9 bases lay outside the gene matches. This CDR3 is CASSSGLAGLVEQFF. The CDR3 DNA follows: TGCGCCAGCAGTTCAGGACTAGCGGGGTTGGTTGAGCAGTTCTTC.

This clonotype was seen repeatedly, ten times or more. CDR3 DNA: TGCAGCGTTGACGGTTACAATGAGCAGTTCTTC. Protein: CSVDGYNEQFF. The chain links TRBV29-1 to TRBJ2-1, with D unclear. The CDR3 consists of 11 residues. The V end lost 3 bases, the J end lost 4 bases, and 4 bases lay between the germline ends. CDR1 is SQVTM, CDR2 ANQGSEA, per germline.

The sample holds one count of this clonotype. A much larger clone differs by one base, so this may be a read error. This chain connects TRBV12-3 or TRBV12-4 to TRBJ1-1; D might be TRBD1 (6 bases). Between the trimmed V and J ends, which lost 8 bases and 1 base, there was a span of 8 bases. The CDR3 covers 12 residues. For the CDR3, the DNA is TGTGCCAGCCGGGACACGAACACTGAAGCTTTCTTT. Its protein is CASRDTNTEAFF.

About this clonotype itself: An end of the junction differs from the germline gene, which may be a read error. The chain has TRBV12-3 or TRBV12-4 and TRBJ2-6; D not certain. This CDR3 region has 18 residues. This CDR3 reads CASCLTSTPISGANVLTF. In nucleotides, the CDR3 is TGTGCCAGCTGTTTAACTTCGACACCTATCTCTGGGGCCAACGTCCTGACTTTC.

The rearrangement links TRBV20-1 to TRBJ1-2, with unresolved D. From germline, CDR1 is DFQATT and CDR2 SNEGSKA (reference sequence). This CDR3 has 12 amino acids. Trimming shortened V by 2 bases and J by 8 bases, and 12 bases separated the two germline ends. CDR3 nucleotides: TGCAGTGCTAGAAGACTGGTGGTGGGCTACACCTTC. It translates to CSARRLVVGYTF.

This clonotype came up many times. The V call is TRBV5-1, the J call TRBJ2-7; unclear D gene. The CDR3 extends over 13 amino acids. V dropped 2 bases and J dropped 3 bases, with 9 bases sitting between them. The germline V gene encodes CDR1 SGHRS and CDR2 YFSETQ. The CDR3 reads CASSFYSDYEQYF. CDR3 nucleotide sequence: TGCGCCAGCAGCTTTTATTCGGACTACGAGCAGTACTTC. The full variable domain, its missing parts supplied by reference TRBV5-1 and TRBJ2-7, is KAGVTQTPRYLIKTRGQQVTLSCSPISGHRSVSWYQQTPGQGLQFLFEYFSETQRNKGNFPGRFSGRQFSNSRSEMNVSTLELGDSALYLCASSFYSDYEQYFGPGTRLTVT.

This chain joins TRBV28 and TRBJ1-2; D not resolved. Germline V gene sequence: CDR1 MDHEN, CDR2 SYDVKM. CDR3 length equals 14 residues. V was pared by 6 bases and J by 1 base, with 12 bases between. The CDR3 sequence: CASRPPGSNYGYTF. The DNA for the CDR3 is TGTGCCAGCAGGCCCCCGGGCAGTAACTATGGCTACACCTTC.

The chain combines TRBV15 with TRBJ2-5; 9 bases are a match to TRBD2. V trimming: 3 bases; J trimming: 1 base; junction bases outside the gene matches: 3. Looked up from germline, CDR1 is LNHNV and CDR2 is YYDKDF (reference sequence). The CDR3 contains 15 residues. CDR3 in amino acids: CATSSGTSPQETQYF. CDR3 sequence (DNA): TGTGCCACCAGCAGTGGGACTAGCCCCCAAGAGACCCAGTACTTC.

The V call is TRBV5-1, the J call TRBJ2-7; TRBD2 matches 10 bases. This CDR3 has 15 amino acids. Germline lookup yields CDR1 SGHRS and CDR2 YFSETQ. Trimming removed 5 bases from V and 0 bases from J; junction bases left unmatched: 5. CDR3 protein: CASRQGLASSYEQYF. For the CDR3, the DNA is TGCGCCAGCAGACAGGGACTAGCGAGCTCCTACGAGCAGTACTTC.

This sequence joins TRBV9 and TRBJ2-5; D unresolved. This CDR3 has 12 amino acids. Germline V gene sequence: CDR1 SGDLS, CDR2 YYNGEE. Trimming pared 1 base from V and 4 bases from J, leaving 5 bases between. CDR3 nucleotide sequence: TGTGCCAGCAGCGTACTTGGAGAGACCCAGTACTTC. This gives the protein CASSVLGETQYF.

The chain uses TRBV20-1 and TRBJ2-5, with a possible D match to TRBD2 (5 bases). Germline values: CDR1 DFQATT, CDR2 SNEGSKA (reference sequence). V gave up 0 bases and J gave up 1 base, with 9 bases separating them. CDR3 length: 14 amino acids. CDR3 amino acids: CSARDVDFQETQYF. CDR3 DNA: TGCAGTGCTAGAGATGTGGACTTCCAAGAGACCCAGTACTTC.

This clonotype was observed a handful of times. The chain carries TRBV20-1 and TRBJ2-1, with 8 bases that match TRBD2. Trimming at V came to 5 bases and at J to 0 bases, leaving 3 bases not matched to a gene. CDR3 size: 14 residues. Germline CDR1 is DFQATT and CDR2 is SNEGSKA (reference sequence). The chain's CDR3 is CSAGGGSSYNEQFF. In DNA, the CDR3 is TGCAGTGCTGGCGGGGGGAGCTCCTACAATGAGCAGTTCTTC.

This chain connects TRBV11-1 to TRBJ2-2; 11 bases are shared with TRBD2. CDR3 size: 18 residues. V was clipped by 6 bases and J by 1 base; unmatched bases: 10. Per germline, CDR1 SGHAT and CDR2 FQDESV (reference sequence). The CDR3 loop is CASSPYSGRALNTGELFF. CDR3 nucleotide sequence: TGTGCCAGCAGTCCCTATAGCGGGAGGGCCTTGAACACCGGGGAGCTGTTTTTT. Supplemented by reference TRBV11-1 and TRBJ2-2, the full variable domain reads EAEVAQSPRYKITEKSQAVAFWCDPISGHATLYWYRQILGQGPELLVQFQDESVVDDSQLPKDRFSAERLKGVDSTLKIQPAELGDSAMYLCASSPYSGRALNTGELFFGEGSRLTVL.

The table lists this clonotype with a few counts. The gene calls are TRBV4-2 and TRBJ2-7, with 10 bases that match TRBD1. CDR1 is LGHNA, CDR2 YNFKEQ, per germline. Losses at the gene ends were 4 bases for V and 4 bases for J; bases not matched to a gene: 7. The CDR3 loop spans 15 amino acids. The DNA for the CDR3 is TGTGCCAGCAGCCCCCCGGGACAGGGGATATACGAGCAGTACTTC. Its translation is CASSPPGQGIYEQYF.

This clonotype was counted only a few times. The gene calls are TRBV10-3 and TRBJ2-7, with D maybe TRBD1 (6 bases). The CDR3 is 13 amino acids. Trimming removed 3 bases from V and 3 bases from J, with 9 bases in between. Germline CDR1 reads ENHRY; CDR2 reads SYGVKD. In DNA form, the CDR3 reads TGTGCCATCAGTGACCGACAGGACTACGAGCAGTACTTC. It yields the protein CAISDRQDYEQYF.

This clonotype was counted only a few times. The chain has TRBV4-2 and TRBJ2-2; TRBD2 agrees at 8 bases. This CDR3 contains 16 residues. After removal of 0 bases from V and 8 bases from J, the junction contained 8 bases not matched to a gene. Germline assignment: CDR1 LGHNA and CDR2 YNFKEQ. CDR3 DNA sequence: TGTGCCAGCAGCCAAGATGGGACGGGAGGGAGTGGGGAGCTGTTTTTT. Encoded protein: CASSQDGTGGSGELFF.

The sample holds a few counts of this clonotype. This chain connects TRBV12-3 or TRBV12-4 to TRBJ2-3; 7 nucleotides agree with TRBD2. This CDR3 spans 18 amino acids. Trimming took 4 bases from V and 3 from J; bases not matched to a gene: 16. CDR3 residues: CASSSRGGWRGGTDTQYF. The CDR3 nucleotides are TGTGCCAGCAGTTCCCGCGGGGGTTGGCGGGGCGGGACAGATACGCAGTATTTT.